The sequence of this T cell receptor beta chain was determined in a study of tumor-infiltrating lymphocytes in primary liver carcinoma. Study details: Spanning 4.2 to 10 cm, the tumors were T1-T3 N0M0. Findings and caveats of the study: For tumor-adjacent and tumor-blood pairs, overlap was less than that seen for tumor region pairs.

TCR beta cDNA was reverse-transcribed from about 550 ng of total RNA. The reaction used a constant-region primer and ProtoScript II reverse transcriptase. A slightly modified ARM-PCR protocol with three nested multiplex PCR rounds produced these TCR beta libraries. The opening two PCR rounds, about 10 cycles each, paired TRBV1-TRBV30 forward primers with a C-beta reverse primer. MiXCR was run by TCRdb on the multiplex PCR reads, yielding one entry per CDR3 protein. The table records about 120,000 distinct CDR3 sequences, around two thirds of them present only once. For this clonotype: Its matching antigen is unknown. At one of its ends the junction is not consistent with the germline gene, which may arise from a read error.

The CDR3 sequence is 15 residues long. CDR1 is MNHNS, CDR2 SASEGT, per germline. For each extraction, RNA and DNA were obtained together from around 18-30 mg of unsorted bulk tissue. Patients were chronically HBV-infected and treatment-naive. The source of this sequence is a woman aged 55 to 70 with primary liver carcinoma and hepatitis B virus infection. The specimen sequenced was tumor-adjacent normal liver tissue. The chain couples TRBV6-1 to TRBJ2-1; 7 bases map to TRBD2. The CDR3: CASGREAGDYNEHFF. CDR3 DNA: TGTGCCAGCGGACGGGAGGCGGGTGACTACAATGAGCATTTCTTC.